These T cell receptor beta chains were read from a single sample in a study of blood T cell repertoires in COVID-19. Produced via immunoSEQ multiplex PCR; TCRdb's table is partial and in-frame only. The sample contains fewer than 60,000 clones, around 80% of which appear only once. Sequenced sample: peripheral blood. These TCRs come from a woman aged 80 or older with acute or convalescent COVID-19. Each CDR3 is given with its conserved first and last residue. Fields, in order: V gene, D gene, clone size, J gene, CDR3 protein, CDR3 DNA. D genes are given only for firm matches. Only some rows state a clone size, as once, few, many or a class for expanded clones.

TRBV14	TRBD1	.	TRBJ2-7	CASSPQGTPYEQYF	TGTGCCAGCAGCCCACAGGGGACCCCCTACGAGCAGTACTTC
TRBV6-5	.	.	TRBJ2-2	CASSYSRSGGTGELFF	TGTGCCAGCAGTTACTCCCGTTCCGGTGGTACCGGGGAGCTGTTTTTT
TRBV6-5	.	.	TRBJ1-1	CASITGTNTEAFF	TGTGCCAGTATAACAGGGACGAACACTGAAGCTTTCTTT
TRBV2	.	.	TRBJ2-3	CASSESGVGTQYF	TGTGCCAGCAGTGAAAGTGGAGTCGGTACGCAGTATTTT
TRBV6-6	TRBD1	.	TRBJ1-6	CASSRGQESPLHF	TGTGCCAGCAGTAGGGGGCAGGAGTCACCCCTCCACTTT
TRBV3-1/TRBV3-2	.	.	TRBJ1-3	CASSQRGNTIYF	TGTGCCAGCAGCCAACGGGGAAACACCATATATTTT
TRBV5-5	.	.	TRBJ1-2	CASSLEILGLGYTF	TGTGCCAGCAGCTTGGAGATCCTGGGGCTTGGCTACACCTTC
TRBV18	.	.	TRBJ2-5	CASSPLSGRETQYF	TGTGCCAGCTCACCACTCTCGGGGAGAGAGACCCAGTACTTC
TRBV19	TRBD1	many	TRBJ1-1	CASREGQMNTEAFF	TGTGCCAGTAGAGAGGGACAGATGAACACTGAAGCTTTCTTT
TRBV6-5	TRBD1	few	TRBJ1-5	CASSPGTGPKQPQHF	TGTGCCAGCAGCCCCGGGACAGGTCCAAAACAGCCCCAGCATTTT
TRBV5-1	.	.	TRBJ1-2	CASSFEGEAHGYTF	TGCGCCAGCAGCTTTGAGGGGGAAGCTCATGGCTACACCTTC
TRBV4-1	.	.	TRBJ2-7	CASSQEVARSYEQYF	TGCGCCAGCAGCCAAGAAGTCGCCAGATCCTACGAGCAGTACTTC
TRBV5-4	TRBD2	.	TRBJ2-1	CASSLGLASYNEQFF	TGTGCCAGCAGCTTGGGACTAGCCTCCTACAATGAGCAGTTCTTC
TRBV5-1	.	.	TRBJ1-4	CASSLLGAQGEKLFF	TGCGCCAGCAGCTTGCTGGGGGCACAGGGTGAAAAACTGTTTTTT
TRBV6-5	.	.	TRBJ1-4	CASSHATHGEKLFF	TGTGCCAGCAGCCACGCGACACACGGTGAAAAACTGTTTTTT
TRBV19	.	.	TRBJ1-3	CASSITKLGNTIYF	TGTGCCAGTAGTATCACTAAGCTCGGAAACACCATATATTTT
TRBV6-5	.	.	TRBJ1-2	CASSSRLSVGYTF	TGTGCCAGCAGTTCACGCCTCTCGGTTGGCTACACCTTC
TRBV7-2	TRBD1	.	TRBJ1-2	CASSIGTGRWNGYTF	TGTGCCAGCAGCATCGGGACAGGACGCTGGAATGGCTACACCTTC
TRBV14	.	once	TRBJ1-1	CASSRRGMPEAFF	TGTGCCAGCAGCCGCCGGGGGATGCCTGAAGCTTTCTTT
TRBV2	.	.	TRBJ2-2	CASSDLSQGNGGELFF	TGTGCCAGCAGTGATTTGTCACAGGGCAATGGCGGGGAGCTGTTTTTT
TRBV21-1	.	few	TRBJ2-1	CASSKEELAGVDEQFF	TGTGCCAGCAGCAAAGAGGAACTAGCGGGGGTCGATGAGCAGTTCTTC
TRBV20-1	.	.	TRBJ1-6	CSASLGGPANNSPLHF	TGCAGTGCTAGTCTGGGGGGGCCCGCGAATAATTCACCCCTCCACTTT
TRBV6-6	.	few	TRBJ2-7	CASSTTTPSYEQYF	TGTGCCAGCAGTACGACTACCCCCTCCTACGAGCAGTACTTC
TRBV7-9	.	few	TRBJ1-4	CASNSRLTNEKLFF	TGTGCCAGCAACAGCAGGCTAACTAATGAAAAACTGTTTTTT
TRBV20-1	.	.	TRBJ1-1	CSASLGPGSPEAFF	TGCAGTGCTAGTTTAGGACCGGGGAGCCCTGAAGCTTTCTTT
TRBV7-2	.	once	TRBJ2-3	CASSIRQADTQYF	TGTGCCAGCAGCATCAGACAGGCAGATACGCAGTATTTT
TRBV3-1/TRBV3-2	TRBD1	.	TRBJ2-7	CASSHQGQGSSGEQYF	TGTGCCAGCAGCCATCAGGGACAGGGAAGTTCGGGGGAGCAGTACTTC
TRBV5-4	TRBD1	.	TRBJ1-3	CASSEGRGTALLTSGNTIYF	TGTGCCAGCAGCGAAGGCCGAGGGACAGCTCTCCTAACCTCTGGAAACACCATATATTTT
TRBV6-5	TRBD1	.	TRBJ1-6	CASSSGQGRGSPLHF	TGTGCCAGCAGTTCTGGACAGGGCAGGGGCTCACCCCTCCACTTT
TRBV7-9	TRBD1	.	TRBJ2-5	CARGDRQETQYF	TGTGCTCGAGGGGACAGACAAGAGACCCAGTACTTC
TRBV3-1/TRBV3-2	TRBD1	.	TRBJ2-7	CASSLQGQGEQYF	TGTGCCAGCAGCTTACAGGGGCAGGGCGAGCAGTACTTC
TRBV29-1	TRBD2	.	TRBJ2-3	CSVEAVAGGADTQYF	TGCAGCGTTGAAGCCGTAGCGGGGGGGGCGGATACGCAGTATTTT
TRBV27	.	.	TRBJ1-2	CASSLRSGGGYTF	TGTGCCAGCAGTTTACGATCCGGAGGTGGCTACACCTTC
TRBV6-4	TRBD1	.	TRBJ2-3	CASSLTGGAADTQYF	TGTGCCAGCAGCCTCACAGGGGGCGCCGCAGATACGCAGTATTTT
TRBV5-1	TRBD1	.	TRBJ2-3	CASSLTPRDRTQYF	TGCGCCAGCAGCTTGACTCCCCGGGACAGAACGCAGTATTTT
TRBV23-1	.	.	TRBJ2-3	CASITPTDGTQYF	TGCGCCAGCATCACCCCGACAGACGGTACGCAGTATTTT
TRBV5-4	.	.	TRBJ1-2	CASSLATGPNYGYTF	TGTGCCAGCAGCTTGGCTACAGGGCCAAACTATGGCTACACCTTC
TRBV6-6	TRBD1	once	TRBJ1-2	CASSYISGQGGYTF	TGTGCCAGCAGTTACATTTCGGGACAGGGTGGCTACACCTTC
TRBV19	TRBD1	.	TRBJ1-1	CASSIQGASRMNTEAFF	TGTGCCAGTAGTATACAGGGGGCTAGTAGGATGAACACTGAAGCTTTCTTT
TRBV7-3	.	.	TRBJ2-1	CASSHDRSSYNEQFF	TGTGCCAGCAGCCACGACAGGAGCTCCTACAATGAGCAGTTCTTC
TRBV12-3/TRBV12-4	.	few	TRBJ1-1	CASSYTGPGGAFF	TGTGCCAGCAGTTACACAGGGCCTGGGGGAGCTTTCTTT
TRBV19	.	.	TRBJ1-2	CASSIGAVGVSGYGYTF	TGTGCCAGTAGTATCGGCGCAGTCGGGGTATCAGGCTATGGCTACACCTTC
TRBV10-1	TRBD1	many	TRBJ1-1	CATFRIFGTGNTEAFF	TGCGCCACCTTTAGGATCTTCGGGACAGGGAACACTGAAGCTTTCTTT
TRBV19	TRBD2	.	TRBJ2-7	CASSIPGLAGAYEQYF	TGTGCCAGTAGTATCCCAGGTCTAGCGGGGGCCTACGAGCAGTACTTC
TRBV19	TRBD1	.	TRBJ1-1	CATSGQGPTEAFF	TGTGCCACATCGGGACAGGGGCCCACTGAAGCTTTCTTT
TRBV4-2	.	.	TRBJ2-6	CASSHISQGSGANVLTF	TGTGCCAGCAGCCACATAAGCCAGGGCTCCGGGGCCAACGTCCTGACTTTC
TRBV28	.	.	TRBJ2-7	CASSSGSPYEQYF	TGTGCCAGCAGTTCGGGGTCCCCCTACGAGCAGTACTTC
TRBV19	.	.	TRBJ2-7	CASSANRVEQYF	TGTGCCAGTAGTGCAAACAGGGTCGAGCAGTACTTC
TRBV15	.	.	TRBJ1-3	CATSRDRQGGNTIYF	TGTGCCACCAGCAGAGATCGGCAGGGTGGAAACACCATATATTTT
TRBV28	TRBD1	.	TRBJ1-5	CASRETGGNQPQHF	TGTGCCAGCAGAGAGACAGGGGGGAATCAGCCCCAGCATTTT